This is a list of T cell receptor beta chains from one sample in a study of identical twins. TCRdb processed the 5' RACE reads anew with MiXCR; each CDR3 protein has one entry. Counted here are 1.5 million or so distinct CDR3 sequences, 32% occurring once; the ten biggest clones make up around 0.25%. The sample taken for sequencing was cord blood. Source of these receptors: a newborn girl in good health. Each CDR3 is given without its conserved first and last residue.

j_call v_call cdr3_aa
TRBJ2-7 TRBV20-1 SAQRQGSYEQY
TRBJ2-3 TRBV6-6 ASRVLAGGKDTQY
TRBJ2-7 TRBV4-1 ASSQDRVAGGLFSYEQY
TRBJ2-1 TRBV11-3 ASSFTPTGLQF
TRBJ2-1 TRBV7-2 ASSLYPGSGRYNEQF
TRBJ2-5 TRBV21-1 ASSRKALTSGGACETQY
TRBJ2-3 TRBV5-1 ASSRDRAATDTQY
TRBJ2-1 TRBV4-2 ASGQVSVVRRASSYNEQF
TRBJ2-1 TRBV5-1 ASSREGNEQF
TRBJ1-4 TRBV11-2 ASSLTGEKPF
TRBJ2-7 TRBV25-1 ASRTDISSYEQY
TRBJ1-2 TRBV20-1 SARVAVRLFLYGYT
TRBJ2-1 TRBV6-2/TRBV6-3 ASSSSRGAYNEQF
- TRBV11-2 ASSQHRDGETQY
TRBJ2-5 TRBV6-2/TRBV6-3 ASSYSIIETQY
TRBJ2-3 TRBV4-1 ASSQDDLKSTDTQY
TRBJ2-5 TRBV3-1 ASQDGAQETQY
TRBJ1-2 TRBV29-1 SVLGGGGYGYT
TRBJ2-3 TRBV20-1 SATSGGEEDTQY
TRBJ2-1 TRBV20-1 SARQPGLALEQF
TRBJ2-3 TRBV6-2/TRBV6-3 ASSQSIGKGQATSDTQY
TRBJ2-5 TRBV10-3 AISEGLAGLLQETQY
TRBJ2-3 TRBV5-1 ASSLDRTDTQY
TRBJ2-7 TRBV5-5 ASSLDPGNYEQY
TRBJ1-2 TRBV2 ASSQYRGPDYGYT
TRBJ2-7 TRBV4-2 ASSQDRSPSYEQY
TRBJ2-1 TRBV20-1 SARFAGAGEQF
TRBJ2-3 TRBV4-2 ASSQEGVLAYSTDTQY
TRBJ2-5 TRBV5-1 ASSLKGAGETQY
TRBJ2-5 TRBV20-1 SAQGLAGNEQY
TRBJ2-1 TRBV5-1 ASSRILNEQF
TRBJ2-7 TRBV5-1 ASSFARLSSYEQY
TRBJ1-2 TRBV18 ASSEDRGLSYGYT
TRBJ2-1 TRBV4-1 ASSQPLAGAYEQF
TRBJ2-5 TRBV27 AGSFSGGLKTQY
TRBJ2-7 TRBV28 ASSLLGTGTSGRYEQY
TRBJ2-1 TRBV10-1 ASSEGLTSDNEQF
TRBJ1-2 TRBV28 ASRAQGHGYT
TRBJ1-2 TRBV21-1 ASSREGRPGTGALANYGYT
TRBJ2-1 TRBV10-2 ASRGSSSNEQF
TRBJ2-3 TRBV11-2 ASSTNALANTQY
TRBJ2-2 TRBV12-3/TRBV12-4 ASSSGTSGAGELF
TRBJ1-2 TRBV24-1 APSDQSQSLRYT
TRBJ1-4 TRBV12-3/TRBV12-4 ASSTPTSEKLF
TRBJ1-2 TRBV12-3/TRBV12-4 ASSRRTVGGGYT
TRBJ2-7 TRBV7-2 ASSFSRSRYERY
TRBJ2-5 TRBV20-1 SASTWWAGPSYQETQY
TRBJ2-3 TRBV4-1 ASSQGGPSQY
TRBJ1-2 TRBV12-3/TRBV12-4 ASRRQGYGYGYT
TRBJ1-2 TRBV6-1 ASSEATHSGQGLDYGYT
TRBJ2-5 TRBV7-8 ASSPRGGLNEQY
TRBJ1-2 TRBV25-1 ASSHFQDYGYT
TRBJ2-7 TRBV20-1 SARGRQGAREQY